The clone carrying this T cell receptor beta chain has only one observation. The sample belongs to a study of control samples from healthy donors and cancer patients. V dropped 2 bases and J dropped 7 bases, with 17 bases sitting between them. Looked up from germline, CDR1 is SNHLY and CDR2 is FYNNEI. CDR3 length: 16 amino acids. Measured with immunoSEQ multiplex PCR; TCRdb has only the in-frame clones, and not every one. The top ten hold around 13% of the sample, which has 110,000 to 150,000 clones, 94% seen once. The origin of this receptor is a middle-aged man in good health. Sequences were obtained from blood. This chain links TRBV2 with TRBJ1-4; no definite D call. The CDR3 sequence is CASSEIGPLGSEKLFF. In DNA form, the CDR3 reads TGTGCCAGCAGTGAAATAGGTCCCTTGGGGAGTGAAAAACTGTTTTTT.